These T cell receptor beta chains were read from a single sample in a study of cytotoxic CD8 clonotypes in ibrutinib-treated CLL. Data came from immunoSEQ multiplex PCR; TCRdb stores just in-frame clones and leaves some out. The repertoire holds around 130,000 clones, with about 85% as singletons. This sample comprised PBMCs, obtained after 24 months of ibrutinib treatment. These receptors all stem from a human donor with chronic lymphocytic leukemia. Both conserved end residues are part of each CDR3. Each record gives: J gene, D gene, V gene, CDR3 protein. D genes are given only for firm matches.

>TRBJ2-1|NA|TRBV9
CASSVGGGRNNEQFF
>TRBJ1-1|TRBD1|TRBV5-1
CASSPGTGRRNTEAFF
>TRBJ2-1|TRBD1|TRBV19
CASSLPDRVKWFF
>TRBJ2-7|TRBD1|TRBV25-1
CASGDRGYEQYF
>TRBJ1-2|TRBD1|TRBV5-6
CASSLQRTGAFLRYTF
>TRBJ1-5|NA|TRBV6-6
CASSYSGRDNQPQHF
>TRBJ2-4|TRBD2|TRBV19
CATTRGRDLNIQYF
>TRBJ1-1|NA|TRBV5-1
CASSLEVTGNTEAFF
>TRBJ2-7|NA|TRBV7-2
CASSLARGEPYF
>TRBJ2-7|NA|TRBV28
CASSSQSSYEQYF
>TRBJ2-1|TRBD2|TRBV28
CASRLAGGSYNEQFF
>TRBJ1-4|NA|TRBV4-1
CASSQASLQNTNEKLFF
>TRBJ2-2|NA|TRBV18
CASSPFTGTRNGELFF
>TRBJ2-1|NA|TRBV9
CASSVEIGVYNEQFF
>TRBJ1-4|NA|TRBV7-8
CASTQRGGEKLFF
>TRBJ1-4|TRBD1|TRBV28
CASSLSDRDEKLFF
>TRBJ2-7|TRBD1|TRBV5-4
CASSGDRVGYEQYF
>TRBJ1-5|NA|TRBV15
CATSTLNRVLSNQPQHF
>TRBJ1-1|NA|TRBV6-6
CASSYSIQFTEAFF
>TRBJ2-7|TRBD1|TRBV5-4
CASSFWDNRDRGTYEQYF
>TRBJ1-1|NA|TRBV7-2
CASSLRGERAEAFF
>TRBJ1-1|NA|TRBV29-1
CSVAWGTEAFF
>TRBJ1-1|TRBD1|TRBV7-9
CASSSGQGVLFEAFF
>TRBJ2-3|TRBD2|TRBV11-1
CASSFKTSGGIDTQYF
>TRBJ2-7|NA|TRBV5-4
CASSPKGGMNGEQYF
>TRBJ1-2|TRBD1|TRBV10-1
CASSERDSRSANYGYTF
>TRBJ1-3|TRBD1|TRBV18
CASSPPGQFSGNTIYF
>TRBJ1-5|NA|TRBV6-1
CASSESRGNNQPQHF
>TRBJ1-1|NA|TRBV6-6
CASSYSVESEAFF
>TRBJ2-1|NA|TRBV4-2
CASSQARDSNYNEQFF
>TRBJ1-3|NA|TRBV29-1
CSVVLSRSGNTIYF
>TRBJ1-2|NA|TRBV7-2
CASSPRGNYGYTF
>TRBJ1-5|TRBD1|TRBV10-3
CAISGSQGGQPQHF
>TRBJ2-7|NA|TRBV12-5
CASGLPSEGEQYF
>TRBJ2-1|NA|TRBV6-5
CASAEDSNGSNEQFF
>TRBJ1-6|TRBD1|TRBV7-2
CASSQRTGYSPLHF
>TRBJ2-3|NA|TRBV5-4
CASSLKTGRFTDTQYF
>TRBJ2-5|NA|TRBV30
CAWSVLSGRGETQYF
>TRBJ1-2|NA|TRBV4-1
CASSQPQGPGSGYGYTF
>TRBJ2-2|NA|TRBV11-2
CASSLRARRTGELFF
>TRBJ2-1|NA|TRBV19
CASSIKGQQFF
>TRBJ2-1|TRBD1|TRBV30
CAWSVSQGAYYNEQFF
>TRBJ1-2|NA|TRBV7-6
CASSLGGGSFNYGYTF
>TRBJ1-2|TRBD1|TRBV9
CASSVGQAGGYTF
>TRBJ2-2|NA|TRBV6-5
CASSRGGELFF